Listed here is a single T cell receptor (beta chain). This sample is drawn from a study of blood T cell repertoires in COVID-19. V was trimmed by 7 bases and J by 0 bases, leaving 8 bases between them. This CDR3 spans 13 amino acids. CDR1 and CDR2 from the germline V gene are MNHNY and SVGAGI (reference sequence). TCRdb's copy holds only in-frame clones and misses some; the assay was immunoSEQ multiplex PCR. The table shows roughly 17,000 clones, with about 80% occurring only once. The receptor was isolated from a man in his 60s with active or convalescent COVID-19. J is TRBJ2-3 and V is TRBV6-6, with D maybe TRBD2 (5 bases). What was sequenced was peripheral blood. Here the CDR3 reads CASKKRSTDTQYF. The DNA for the CDR3 is TGTGCCAGCAAAAAGCGGAGCACAGATACGCAGTATTTT.